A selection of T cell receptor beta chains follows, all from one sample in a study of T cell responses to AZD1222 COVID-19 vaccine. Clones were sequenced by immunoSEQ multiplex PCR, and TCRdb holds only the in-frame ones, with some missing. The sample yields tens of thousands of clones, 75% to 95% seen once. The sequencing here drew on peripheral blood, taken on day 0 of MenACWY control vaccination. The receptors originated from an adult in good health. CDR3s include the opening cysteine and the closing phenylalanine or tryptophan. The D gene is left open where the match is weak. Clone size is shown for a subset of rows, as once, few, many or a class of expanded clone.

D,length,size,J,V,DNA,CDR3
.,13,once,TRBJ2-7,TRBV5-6,TGTGCCAGCAGCTTGAAGGGTTTCTACGAGCAGTACTTC,CASSLKGFYEQYF
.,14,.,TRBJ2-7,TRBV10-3,TGTGCCATCACGGGCACCTCAAACGGTGGCGAGCAGTACTTC,CAITGTSNGGEQYF
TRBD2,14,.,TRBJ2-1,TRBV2,TGTGCCAGCAGTGATCGGAGCGGGAGCTATGAGCAGTTCTTC,CASSDRSGSYEQFF
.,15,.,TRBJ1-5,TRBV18,TGTGCCAGCTCACCATGGCCCGTTGGCAATCAGCCCCAGCATTTT,CASSPWPVGNQPQHF
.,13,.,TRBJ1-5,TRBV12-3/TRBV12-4,TGTGCCAGCAGTTCAGCGGGGTCAGGGCCCCAGCATTTT,CASSSAGSGPQHF
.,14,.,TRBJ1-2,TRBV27,TGTGCCAGCACCTCCGCAGGGGCGATCCATGGCTACACCTTC,CASTSAGAIHGYTF
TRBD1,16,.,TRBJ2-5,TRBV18,TGTGCCAGCTCACCCACAAGCTGGACAGGGCAAGAGACCCAGTACTTC,CASSPTSWTGQETQYF
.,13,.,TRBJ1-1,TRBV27,TGTGCCAGCAGTTTACAGGCTAACACTGAAGCTTTCTTT,CASSLQANTEAFF
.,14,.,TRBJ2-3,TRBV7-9,TGTGCCAGCAGCTTTTTCGCCGGGCGGGATACGCAGTATTTT,CASSFFAGRDTQYF
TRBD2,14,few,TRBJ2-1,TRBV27,TGTGCCAGCAGTACCTTCCTAGCGGGCAATGAGCAGTTCTTC,CASSTFLAGNEQFF
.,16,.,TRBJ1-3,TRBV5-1,TGCGCCAGCAGCTTAATAGGACAGTCTAATGGAAACACCATATATTTT,CASSLIGQSNGNTIYF
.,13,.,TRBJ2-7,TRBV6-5,TGTGCCAGCAGCTCGTCCCAGGGCCAGCGGCAATACTTC,CASSSSQGQRQYF
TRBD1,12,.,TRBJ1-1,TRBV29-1,TGCAGCGCCCGACAGGGGAACACTGAAGCTTTCTTT,CSARQGNTEAFF
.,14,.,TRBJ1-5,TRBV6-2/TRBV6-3,TGTGCCAGCAGTTACGGGGGGGGCAATCAGCCCCAGCATTTT,CASSYGGGNQPQHF
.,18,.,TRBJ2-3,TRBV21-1,TGTGCCAGCATGCAGCAGGTACGTGGGACAGGGAACACAGATACGCAGTATTTT,CASMQQVRGTGNTDTQYF
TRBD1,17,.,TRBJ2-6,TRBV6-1,TGTGCCAGTAGTGAGCGGGACAGGGGAAGTGGGGCCAACGTCCTGACTTTC,CASSERDRGSGANVLTF
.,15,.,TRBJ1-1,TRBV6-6,TGTGCCAGCAGTTCCGACCGCAGGGTAAACACTGAAGCTTTCTTT,CASSSDRRVNTEAFF
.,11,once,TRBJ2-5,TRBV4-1,TGCGCCAGCAGCCGGGGTCAGACCCAGTACTTC,CASSRGQTQYF
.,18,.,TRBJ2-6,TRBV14,TGTGCCAGCAGCTCGGAGGGCAACAGGGCTACTGGGGCCAACGTCCTGACTTTC,CASSSEGNRATGANVLTF
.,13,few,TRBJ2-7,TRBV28,TGTGCCAGCAGTTCACCTCACAGGTACGAGCAGTACTTC,CASSSPHRYEQYF
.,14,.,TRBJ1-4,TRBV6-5,TGTGCCAGCAGGGACAGTGCAACTAATGAAAAACTGTTTTTT,CASRDSATNEKLFF
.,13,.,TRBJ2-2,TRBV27,TGTGCCAGGGGGGAGGAGAACACCGGGGAGCTGTTTTTT,CARGEENTGELFF
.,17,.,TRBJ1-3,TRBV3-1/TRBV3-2,TGTGCCAGCAGCCAAGGTGGGCAGTTCGACTCTGGAAACACCATATATTTT,CASSQGGQFDSGNTIYF
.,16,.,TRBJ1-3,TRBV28,TGTGCCAGCAGTACACGGACGGCAGGGTGGGGAAACACCATATATTTT,CASSTRTAGWGNTIYF
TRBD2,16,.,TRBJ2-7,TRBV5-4,TGTGCCAGCAGTCTTGCGGCCCTAGCGGGACCCTACGAGCAGTACTTC,CASSLAALAGPYEQYF
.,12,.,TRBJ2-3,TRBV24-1,TGTGCCACCAGTGACAGCACAGATACGCAGTATTTT,CATSDSTDTQYF
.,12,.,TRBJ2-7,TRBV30,TGTGCCTGGACCTCAACAGGGTTCGAGCAGTACTTC,CAWTSTGFEQYF
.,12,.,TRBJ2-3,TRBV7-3,TGTGCCAGCAGCAGGGGGAGGGATACGCAGTATTTT,CASSRGRDTQYF
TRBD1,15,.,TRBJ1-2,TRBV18,TGTGCCAGCTCACCGACAGGGAAAAGTGACTATGGCTACACCTTC,CASSPTGKSDYGYTF
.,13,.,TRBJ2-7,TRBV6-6,TGTGCCAGCAGTCCGGCAGCTCGTAACGAGCAGTACTTC,CASSPAARNEQYF
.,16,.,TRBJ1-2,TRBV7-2,TGTGCCAGCAGCTTAGTCTCCTTGACGGCTAACTATGGCTACACCTTC,CASSLVSLTANYGYTF
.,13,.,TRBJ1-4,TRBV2,TGTGCCAGCAGTCCCGGGGCCGTTGAAAAACTGTTTTTT,CASSPGAVEKLFF
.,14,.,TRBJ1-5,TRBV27,TGTGCCAGCAGTTTTCAGGGGACTGATCAGCCCCAGCATTTT,CASSFQGTDQPQHF
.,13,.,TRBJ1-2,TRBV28,TGTGCCAGCAGAGACCCTCAAAGCTATGGCTACACCTTC,CASRDPQSYGYTF
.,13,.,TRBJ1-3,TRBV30,TGTGCCCGGAGTAGTAGGGCTGGAAACACCATATATTTT,CARSSRAGNTIYF
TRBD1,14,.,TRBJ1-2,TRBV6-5,TGTGCCAGCAGCCGACGGGACAGCTACTATGGCTACACCTTC,CASSRRDSYYGYTF
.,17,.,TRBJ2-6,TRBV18,TGTGCCAGCTCACCCCTAAGGAGGGCCCCTGGGGCCAACGTCCTGACTTTC,CASSPLRRAPGANVLTF
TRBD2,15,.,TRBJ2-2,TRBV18,TGTGCCAGTCGCCAGACTAGCGGGGGCACCGGGGAGCTGTTTTTT,CASRQTSGGTGELFF
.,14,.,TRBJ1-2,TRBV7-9,TGTGCCAGCAGCCCCGGAGGAGCTACCTATGGCTACACCTTC,CASSPGGATYGYTF
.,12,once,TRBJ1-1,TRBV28,TGTGCCAGCAGTCAGGGAAGGGCGGAAGCTTTCTTT,CASSQGRAEAFF
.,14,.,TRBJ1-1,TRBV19,TGTGCCAGCCACCGGCCCCCCGGGACCGCTGAAGCTTTCTTT,CASHRPPGTAEAFF
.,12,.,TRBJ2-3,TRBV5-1,TGCGCCAGCTATCTCAGGCCGGATACGCAGTATTTT,CASYLRPDTQYF
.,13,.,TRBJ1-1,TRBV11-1,TGTGCCAGCAGCGGGCCTGGGGGGGCCCAGGCTTTCTTT,CASSGPGGAQAFF
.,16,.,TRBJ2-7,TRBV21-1,TGTGCCAGCAGCAAGCAATCCGGGACAACCCCTCGGGAGCAGTACTTC,CASSKQSGTTPREQYF
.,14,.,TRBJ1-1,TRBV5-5,TGTGCCAGCAGCTTGGACCTCAGGGGAACTGAAGCTTTCTTT,CASSLDLRGTEAFF
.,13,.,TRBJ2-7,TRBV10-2,TGCGCCAGCAGTGACGGGGCCTCCTACGAGCAGTACTTC,CASSDGASYEQYF
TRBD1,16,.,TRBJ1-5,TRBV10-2,TGCGCCAGCAAGGAAGACAGGGCGGGTAGCAATCAGCCCCAGCATTTT,CASKEDRAGSNQPQHF
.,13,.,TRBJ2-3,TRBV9,TGTGCCAGCAGCGTAGCGGCCCCAGATACGCAGTATTTT,CASSVAAPDTQYF
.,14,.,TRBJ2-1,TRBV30,TGTGCCTGGAGTGTTATGGCGGAATACAATGAGCAGTTCTTC,CAWSVMAEYNEQFF
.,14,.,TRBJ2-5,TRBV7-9,TGTGCCAGCAGCCCTTCCTGGGGCCAAGAGACCCAGTACTTC,CASSPSWGQETQYF
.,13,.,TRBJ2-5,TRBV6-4,TGTGCCAGCAGTGGTCGTATGGGCGAGACCCAGTACTTC,CASSGRMGETQYF
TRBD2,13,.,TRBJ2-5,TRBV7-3,TGTGCCAGCAGCCAGGGACTAGCGAAGACCCAGTACTTC,CASSQGLAKTQYF
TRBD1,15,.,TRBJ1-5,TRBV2,TGTGCCAGCAGCCCGGGACAGGGGGCCAATCAGCCCCAGCATTTT,CASSPGQGANQPQHF
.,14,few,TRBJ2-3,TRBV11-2,TGTGCCAGCAGCTTAGGATCCGGCGGGGATACGCAGTATTTT,CASSLGSGGDTQYF
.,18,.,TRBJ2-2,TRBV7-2,TGTGCCAGCAGACGCGCCCCTCGGACTACCCAGAACACCGGGGAGCTGTTTTTT,CASRRAPRTTQNTGELFF
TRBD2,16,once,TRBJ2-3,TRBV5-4,TGTGCCAGCAGCGCCGCGGGAGCGGGGAGGGAAGATACGCAGTATTTT,CASSAAGAGREDTQYF
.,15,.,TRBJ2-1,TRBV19,TGTGCCACCACAACGGGGGACACCACCTACAATGAGCAGTTCTTC,CATTTGDTTYNEQFF
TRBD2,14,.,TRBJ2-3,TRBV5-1,TGCGCCAGCAAGGCGGGAGGAGGCACAGATACGCAGTATTTT,CASKAGGGTDTQYF
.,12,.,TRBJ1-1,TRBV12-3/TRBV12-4,TGTGCCAGCAGTTTACCACAGACTGAAGCTTTCTTT,CASSLPQTEAFF